The TCR beta chain described here comes from a study of shared clonotypes between healthy human individuals. Study findings and constraints: The diversity represented, both genetic and in exposure history, was limited by few donors. Compared with clonotypes that all four donors shared, non-shared clonotypes had lower generation probabilities.

Remarks on this clone: Its antigen remains unidentified.

In germline, CDR1 is SGHDT, CDR2 YYEEEE. The CDR3 spans 17 residues. V dropped 0 bases and J dropped 3 bases, with 15 bases sitting between them. Assay execution proceeded at the deep level. Measured with immunoSEQ multiplex PCR; TCRdb has only the in-frame clones, and not every one. The sample has under 2.5 million clones, roughly 90% seen once; the top ten hold around 0.4%. All donors were Caucasian adults living in Nashville, Tennessee. Sequences were obtained from naive CD4+ T cells from PBMCs. Subset described: CD45RA+ positively selected. The chain employs TRBV5-6 and TRBJ1-4, with D possibly being TRBD1 (5 bases). This receptor was taken from a man between 18 and 35 years old in good health. Some clones in this sample may be carry-over from other donors' samples. The CDR3: CASSLGARGRANEKLFF. The CDR3 coding sequence is TGTGCCAGCAGCTTGGGGGCCCGCGGCAGGGCTAATGAAAAACTGTTTTTT. The variable domain in full, completed from reference TRBV5-6 and TRBJ1-4, reads DAGVTQSPTHLIKTRGQQVTLRCSPKSGHDTVSWYQQALGQGPQFIFQYYEEEERQRGNFPDRFSGHQFPNYSSELNVNALLLGDSALYLCASSLGARGRANEKLFFGSGTQLSVL.